Each of the 20 T cell receptor beta chains below was sequenced from the same sample in a study of T cells after yellow fever vaccination. TCRdb used MiXCR to reprocess the 5' RACE reads, holding one entry per CDR3 protein. There are roughly 320,000 distinct CDR3 sequences in the sample; about 11% occur only once, and around 3.2% lies in the top ten. The sample here was CD4+ T cells sorted from PBMCs, taken 45 days after the yellow fever booster vaccination. Source of these receptors: a man in his late teens or twenties who received the YFV17D yellow fever vaccine.

This clonotype has only a few counts. The CDR3 loop reads CASSPPAGSSSYNEQFF. For the CDR3, the DNA is TGTGCCAGCTCACCCCCGGCAGGTTCTAGCTCCTACAATGAGCAGTTCTTC. This chain links TRBV18 with TRBJ2-1; D gene unclear. Looked up from germline, CDR1 is KGHSH and CDR2 is LQKENI. Trimming shortened V by 3 bases and J by 0 bases, and 15 bases separated the two germline ends. The CDR3 loop spans 17 amino acids.

This chain uses TRBV7-2 with TRBJ2-5; 10 nucleotides line up with TRBD2. Trimming at V came to 1 base and at J to 7 bases, leaving 12 bases not matched to a gene. The CDR3 is 17 residues long. Germline loops: CDR1 SGHTA, CDR2 FQGNSA. In DNA form, the CDR3 reads TGTGCCAGCAGCTTAGGCGCTGTTGCTAGCGGGGGAGTGACCCAGTACTTC. Translation: CASSLGAVASGGVTQYF.

In this sample, this clonotype turned up many times. The chain employs TRBV18 and TRBJ2-3, with 8 bases identical to TRBD1. Trimming removed 5 bases from V and 3 bases from J; junction bases left unmatched: 4. Germline V gene sequence: CDR1 KGHSH, CDR2 LQKENI. The CDR3 has 14 residues. The CDR3 sequence is CASSRQGATDTQYF. The CDR3 DNA reads as TGTGCCAGCTCAAGGCAGGGGGCGACAGATACGCAGTATTTT.

The chain combines TRBV6-1 with TRBJ1-2, with TRBD1 matching 8 bases. Germline CDR1 reads MNHNS; CDR2 reads SASEGT. The CDR3 is 14 residues long. V lost 4 bases and J lost 8; bases outside the gene matches: 9. CDR3 residues: CASSGTGPVRGYTF. In DNA, the CDR3 is TGTGCCAGCAGTGGGACAGGGCCGGTTCGAGGCTACACCTTC.

This chain uses TRBV7-2 with TRBJ2-3; D uncertain. The germline gives CDR1 SGHTA, CDR2 FQGNSA. This CDR3 has 14 residues. Trimming stripped 1 base from V and 4 bases from J, with 9 bases between. The CDR3 nucleotides are TGTGCCAGCAGCTTAGAAATGGCCCCAGATACGCAGTATTTT. Residues: CASSLEMAPDTQYF.

This rearrangement joins TRBV6-2 or TRBV6-3 to TRBJ2-7, with D uncertain. Germline loops: CDR1 MNHEY, CDR2 SVGEGT. This CDR3 has 13 amino acids. This CDR3 reads CATHPASSYEQYF. The CDR3 DNA sequence: TGTGCAACGCACCCGGCGAGCTCCTACGAGCAGTACTTC.

V gene TRBV15 combines with J gene TRBJ2-5, with 8 bases lining up with TRBD2. V dropped 4 bases and J dropped 5; count of bases not matched to a gene: 18. CDR1 and CDR2 from the germline V gene are LNHNV and YYDKDF (reference sequence). The CDR3 totals 18 residues. In nucleotides, the CDR3 is TGTGCCACCAGCAAAGTCTCTAGGACGGGAGGGCCTCGGGAGACCCAGTACTTC. Translating gives CATSKVSRTGGPRETQYF. The variable domain in full, completed from reference TRBV15 and TRBJ2-5, reads DAMVIQNPRYQVTQFGKPVTLSCSQTLNHNVMYWYQQKSSQAPKLLFHYYDKDFNNEADTPDNFQSRRPNTSFCFLDIRSPGLGDTAMYLCATSKVSRTGGPRETQYFGPGTRLLVL.

The chain links TRBV6-2 or TRBV6-3 to TRBJ2-2; no firm D call. The CDR3 spans 13 residues. V was pared by 2 bases and J by 6 bases, with 7 bases between. CDR1 is MNHEY and CDR2 is SVGEGT in the germline V gene. The CDR3 DNA reads as TGTGCCAGCAGTTACACAAGGGCCGGGGAGCTGTTTTTT. Protein sequence: CASSYTRAGELFF.

The V and J genes are TRBV20-1 and TRBJ2-5; TRBD1 matches at 7 bases. This CDR3 has 17 residues. Germline V gene data show CDR1 as DFQATT and CDR2 as SNEGSKA (reference sequence). The ends lost 0 bases at V and 0 bases at J; junction bases unmatched: 10. This CDR3 reads CSARDPRDREYQETQYF. In DNA form, the CDR3 reads TGCAGTGCTAGAGATCCCCGGGACAGAGAGTACCAAGAGACCCAGTACTTC.

The rearrangement uses TRBV5-1 and TRBJ1-2; a weak D match, TRBD1 (5 bases). Germline CDR1 is SGHRS and CDR2 is YFSETQ. The V and J ends lost 4 bases and 4 bases respectively, with 14 bases between them. The CDR3 runs 14 residues. The CDR3 loop reads CASSDTGAVYGYTF. CDR3 DNA sequence: TGCGCCAGCAGCGATACCGGGGCTGTCTATGGCTACACCTTC.

The sample holds a few counts of this clonotype. The rearrangement joins TRBV11-1 to TRBJ2-5; 7 bases agree with TRBD2. This CDR3 contains 15 residues. Germline values: CDR1 SGHAT, CDR2 FQDESV (reference sequence). The J segment lost 5 bases and the V segment lost 1 base, leaving 7 bases of the junction unmatched. The CDR3 sequence is CASSLGRAGRETQYF. In DNA, the CDR3 is TGTGCCAGCAGCTTAGGGCGAGCGGGGAGGGAGACCCAGTACTTC.

V gene TRBV7-2 combines with J gene TRBJ2-3; no reliable D call. Germline assignment: CDR1 SGHTA and CDR2 FQGNSA. The CDR3 contains 13 residues. The ends were cut back, 1 base at V and 7 bases at J, with 9 bases in the middle. The CDR3 DNA follows: TGTGCCAGCAGCTTAGATTTTTCTAATACGCAGTATTTT. Protein: CASSLDFSNTQYF.

This clonotype showed up just a few times. The rearrangement joins TRBV6-5 to TRBJ2-3; 8 nucleotides agree with TRBD2. The V gene end was trimmed by 4 bases and the J gene end by 1 base; junction bases not matched to a gene: 4. This CDR3 spans 15 amino acids. Per the germline V gene, CDR1 is MNHEY and CDR2 is SVGAGI. CDR3 sequence reads: CASSFSGTRTDTQYF. The CDR3 bases are TGTGCCAGCAGTTTTAGCGGGACCCGCACAGATACGCAGTATTTT.

The table lists this clonotype with many counts. J is TRBJ2-3 and V is TRBV5-1, with D hard to call. The V and J ends lost 6 bases and 2 bases respectively, with 13 bases between them. The germline CDR1 and CDR2 sequences are SGHRS and YFSETQ. The CDR3 covers 14 residues. CDR3 sequence reads: CASKPSVVTDTQYF. For the CDR3, the DNA is TGCGCCAGCAAGCCTTCAGTGGTCACAGATACGCAGTATTTT. Complete variable domain (other parts from reference TRBV5-1 and TRBJ2-3): KAGVTQTPRYLIKTRGQQVTLSCSPISGHRSVSWYQQTPGQGLQFLFEYFSETQRNKGNFPGRFSGRQFSNSRSEMNVSTLELGDSALYLCASKPSVVTDTQYFGPGTRLTVL.

This clonotype was counted only a few times. The chain recombines TRBV27 with TRBJ2-3, with D hard to call. The V end lost 2 bases, the J end lost 3 bases, and 21 bases lay between the germline ends. The CDR3 sequence is 18 residues long. The germline gives CDR1 MNHEY, CDR2 SMNVEV (reference sequence). The CDR3 DNA reads TGTGCCAGCAGTTTAGCAGTTCGGTCCGACCTTATAACAGATACGCAGTATTTT. It encodes CASSLAVRSDLITDTQYF.

J is TRBJ2-3 and V is TRBV12-3 or TRBV12-4; 9 bases align to TRBD1. There are 16 residues in the CDR3. V gave up 5 bases and J gave up 1 base; unmatched junction bases: 7. The CDR3 here is CASSTRTGERTDTQYF. The CDR3 DNA reads as TGTGCCAGCAGTACCCGGACAGGGGAACGCACAGATACGCAGTATTTT.

The table lists this clonotype with a few counts. The gene calls are TRBV6-1 and TRBJ1-2; D uncertain. Trimming pared 3 bases from V and 8 bases from J, leaving 16 bases between. The CDR3 consists of 14 residues. Germline assignment: CDR1 MNHNS and CDR2 SASEGT. The CDR3 DNA is TGTGCCAGCAGTGAGGGAAGTTTGGGTGGGGGCTACACCTTC. Translated, it gives CASSEGSLGGGYTF.

This clonotype came up many times. The chain links TRBV12-3 or TRBV12-4 to TRBJ2-7; no reliable D call. The CDR3 length is 12 residues. Trimming stripped 4 bases from V and 8 bases from J, with 12 bases between. CDR3 in DNA: TGTGCCAGCAGTTGGGCCCCCCGCAAGCAGTACTTC. Its translation: CASSWAPRKQYF.

The V call is TRBV9, the J call TRBJ2-7, with TRBD2 as a possible D gene (6 bases). Germline V lookup: CDR1 SGDLS, CDR2 YYNGEE. Trimming shortened V by 4 bases and J by 3 bases, and 17 bases separated the two germline ends. The CDR3 covers 15 residues. The CDR3 coding sequence is TGTGCCAGCAGCCCTGGGGGTGGCGGGGTCTACGAGCAGTACTTC. Residues: CASSPGGGGVYEQYF.

The V gene is TRBV19, the J gene TRBJ1-2; TRBD1 matches 12 bases. Trimming at V came to 5 bases and at J to 7 bases, leaving 5 bases not matched to a gene. The germline CDR1 and CDR2 sequences are LNHDA and SQIVND (reference sequence). This CDR3 spans 14 amino acids. DNA for the CDR3: TGTGCCAGTAGTCCCGGGACAGGGGGCTCTGGCTACACCTTC. Translation gives CASSPGTGGSGYTF.